These T cell receptor beta chains were read from a single sample in a study of T cell responses to AZD1222 COVID-19 vaccine. Clones were read by immunoSEQ multiplex PCR, and TCRdb kept only the in-frame ones, dropping some. The table has about 270,000 clones, 90% to 95% seen once. Sample: peripheral blood, taken 28 days after the second AZD1222 dose. These receptors all stem from an adult who received the AZD1222 COVID-19 vaccine. Each CDR3 is given with its conserved first and last residue. A D gene is named only where the DNA matches it firmly.

>TRBJ2-1|TRBV2|-
TGTGCCAGCAGTGCTTCCAGGGTAAGGGATGAGCAGTTCTTC
CASSASRVRDEQFF
>TRBJ1-1|TRBV9|-
TGTGCCAGCAGCGTCCTGGACGGGAACACTGAAGCTTTCTTT
CASSVLDGNTEAFF
>TRBJ2-3|TRBV6-5|TRBD1
TGTGCCAGCACGAGGGGGCAAAGGGATACGCAGTATTTT
CASTRGQRDTQYF
>TRBJ2-5|TRBV3-1/TRBV3-2|-
TGTGCCAGCAGCCAAGACCCCAATTTTCGAGGTGAGGAGACCCAGTACTTC
CASSQDPNFRGEETQYF
>TRBJ2-1|TRBV28|TRBD2
TGTGCCAGCAGTTTGCCGACTAGCGGGGTCCGATGGGATGAGCAGTTCTTC
CASSLPTSGVRWDEQFF
>TRBJ2-2|TRBV12-5|TRBD1
TGTGCTAGTGGTTTGCTTCCTCCGGGACAGGGGAGGACCGGGGAGCTGTTTTTT
CASGLLPPGQGRTGELFF
>TRBJ1-4|TRBV19|TRBD1
TGTGCCAGTAGTATCACGACAGGGGTTAATGAAAAACTGTTTTTT
CASSITTGVNEKLFF
>TRBJ2-3|TRBV19|-
TGTGCCAGTAGTAGTCTTTCCCGCACAGATACGCAGTATTTT
CASSSLSRTDTQYF
>TRBJ1-5|TRBV19|TRBD1
TGTGCCAGTAGTAACGATCAGGGGGCCTCAAATCAGCCCCAGCATTTT
CASSNDQGASNQPQHF
>TRBJ2-1|TRBV9|-
TGTGCCAGCAGCCCTTTCCAGAGCTCCTACAATGAGCAGTTCTTC
CASSPFQSSYNEQFF